Each of the 17 T cell receptor beta chains below was sequenced from the same sample in a study of blood T cell repertoires in COVID-19. TCRdb's table, derived via immunoSEQ multiplex PCR, lists solely in-frame clones and lacks some. The data contain roughly 260,000 clones, approximately 86% of them seen just once; the ten biggest clones take up roughly 3.1%. Sequenced material: peripheral blood. Receptors were obtained from a woman between 18 and 29 years old with acute or convalescent COVID-19.

This chain uses TRBV5-8 with TRBJ2-1, with TRBD2 matching over 14 bases. This CDR3 contains 17 residues. With V trimmed by 0 bases and J by 6 bases, 5 bases remained unmatched. Germline values: CDR1 SGHTS, CDR2 YDEGEE. CDR3 protein: CASSLDGGTSGSNEQFF. The CDR3 region has the DNA TGTGCCAGCAGCTTGGATGGCGGGACTAGCGGGAGCAATGAGCAGTTCTTC.

The rearrangement links TRBV19 to TRBJ2-5, with a weak D call TRBD1 (5 bases). Germline V gene lookup returns CDR1 LNHDA and CDR2 SQIVND (reference sequence). The ends were cut back, 4 bases at V and 5 bases at J, with 17 bases in the middle. The length of the CDR3 is 15 residues. The chain's CDR3 is CASSTLALGVETQYF. The CDR3, as DNA: TGTGCCAGTAGTACGCTGGCCCTAGGGGTTGAGACCCAGTACTTC.

J is TRBJ2-2 and V is TRBV25-1, with 7 bases aligning to TRBD2. The junction had 3 bases not matched to a gene; V was cut back by 5 bases and J by 0 bases. Germline V gives CDR1 MGHDK, CDR2 SYGVNS. CDR3 length: 15 residues. CDR3 residues: CASSKGLTNTGELFF. The CDR3 DNA is TGTGCCAGCAGTAAGGGACTAACGAACACCGGGGAGCTGTTTTTT.

CDR3 bases: TGTGCCAGCAGCGTCGCAATAGCGGGAGAGAACACCGGGGAGCTGTTTTTT. This encodes CASSVAIAGENTGELFF. The chain carries TRBV9 and TRBJ2-2, with 9 bases that match TRBD2. V was clipped by 2 bases and J by 1 base; unmatched bases: 6. Germline assignment: CDR1 SGDLS and CDR2 YYNGEE. The CDR3 loop spans 17 amino acids.

The V gene is TRBV14, the J gene TRBJ1-3; D uncertain. The V end was cut by 4 bases, the J end by 1 base, with 11 bases between. Germline V gene lookup returns CDR1 SGHDN and CDR2 FVKESK. The length of the CDR3 is 15 residues. The CDR3 DNA is TGTGCCAGCAGCCCCGGGAGAGTATCTGGAAACACCATATATTTT. Translating it yields CASSPGRVSGNTIYF.

The V gene is TRBV6-6, the J gene TRBJ2-1, with 12 bases identical to TRBD2. V lost 2 bases to trimming and J lost 8 bases; unmatched junction nucleotides: 7. The length of the CDR3 is 16 residues. Germline assignment: CDR1 MNHNY and CDR2 SVGAGI (reference sequence). The CDR3 protein is CASSYLAGGPRHEQFF. For the CDR3, the DNA is TGTGCCAGCAGTTACCTAGCGGGAGGGCCTCGACATGAGCAGTTCTTC.

J is TRBJ2-2 and V is TRBV13; 10 bases match TRBD2. The CDR3 has 17 amino acids. The V and J ends lost 5 bases and 2 bases, in that order; junction bases with no gene match: 8. Germline assignment: CDR1 PRHDT and CDR2 FYEKMQ (reference sequence). CDR3 sequence reads: CASSPQRLAGNTGELFF. CDR3 nucleotide sequence: TGTGCCAGCAGCCCCCAAAGACTAGCGGGCAACACCGGGGAGCTGTTTTTT.

This clone was detected only a few times. This chain uses TRBV6-1 with TRBJ2-2; possible D gene TRBD1, 5 bases. The CDR3 consists of 13 residues. Trimming removed 7 bases from V and 7 bases from J, with 13 bases in between. Per germline, CDR1 MNHNS and CDR2 SASEGT. CDR3 sequence: CASILTGVGELFF. In nucleotides, the CDR3 is TGTGCCAGCATTCTTACAGGAGTCGGGGAGCTGTTTTTT.

The chain uses TRBV4-1 and TRBJ2-5, with D tentatively TRBD1 (5 bases). The CDR3 extends over 15 amino acids. Looked up from germline, CDR1 is MGHRA and CDR2 is YSYEKL. V was pared by 4 bases and J by 2 bases, with 14 bases between. The CDR3 sequence is CASSPSVGVQETQYF. The CDR3 nucleotides are TGCGCCAGCAGCCCCTCGGTAGGGGTACAAGAGACCCAGTACTTC.

The chain uses TRBV30 and TRBJ2-3, with 9 bases aligning to TRBD2. This CDR3 contains 17 residues. With 1 base clipped from V and 0 bases from J, the junction kept 8 bases outside the gene matches. The germline CDR1 and CDR2 sequences are GTSNPN and SVGIG (reference sequence). In DNA, the CDR3 is TGTGCCTGGAGTGATGGCGGGAGGGCCACTAGCACAGATACGCAGTATTTT. This codes for CAWSDGGRATSTDTQYF.

The V gene is TRBV29-1, the J gene TRBJ1-1; D may be TRBD1 (6 bases). Trimming pared 6 bases from V and 4 bases from J, leaving 9 bases between. From germline, CDR1 is SQVTM and CDR2 ANQGSEA. The CDR3 runs 11 residues. The CDR3 coding sequence is TGCAGCGTGGTAGGGGGCACTGAAGCTTTCTTT. Amino acid sequence: CSVVGGTEAFF.

The chain uses TRBV10-1 and TRBJ2-1; perhaps TRBD2 as D (5 bases). Trimming removed 9 bases at V and 3 bases at J, with 18 bases between. The CDR3 covers 15 residues. Germline-derived CDR1 and CDR2 are WNHNN and SYGVQD (reference sequence). CDR3 in amino acids: CARDDYNRIYNEQFF. CDR3 bases: TGCGCCAGGGATGACTATAACCGAATCTACAATGAGCAGTTCTTC.

The rearrangement links TRBV5-4 to TRBJ1-4, with D perhaps matching TRBD1 (5 bases). Trimming left V 1 base short and J 3 bases short, with 7 bases between. The CDR3 extends over 14 amino acids. Germline CDR1 SGHNT, CDR2 YYREEE (reference sequence). CDR3 nucleotide sequence: TGTGCCAGCAGCTTGCTAGGGGCTAATGAAAAACTGTTTTTT. This translates into CASSLLGANEKLFF. Variable domain in full (rest from reference TRBV5-4 and TRBJ1-4): ETGVTQSPTHLIKTRGQQVTLRCSSQSGHNTVSWYQQALGQGPQFIFQYYREEENGRGNFPPRFSGLQFPNYSSELNVNALELDDSALYLCASSLLGANEKLFFGSGTQLSVL.

V and J are TRBV2 and TRBJ1-5; TRBD1 matches at 8 bases. The junction had 6 bases not matched to a gene; V was cut back by 8 bases and J by 0 bases. This CDR3 contains 15 residues. Per the germline V gene, CDR1 is SNHLY and CDR2 is FYNNEI. DNA of the CDR3: TGTGCCAGCTCCAGGGACAGGAATAGCAATCAGCCCCAGCATTTT. Translated, it gives CASSRDRNSNQPQHF.

In DNA form, the CDR3 reads TGTGCCAGCAGTTTATGGGGCCGGACGGATGAAGCTTTCTTT. Its translation is CASSLWGRTDEAFF. The V and J genes are TRBV27 and TRBJ1-1; possibly TRBD1 for D (5 bases). V dropped 1 base and J dropped 7 bases, with 13 bases sitting between them. Germline-derived CDR1 and CDR2 are MNHEY and SMNVEV (reference sequence). This CDR3 is 14 amino acids long.

The gene calls are TRBV10-3 and TRBJ2-3; maybe TRBD2 (6 bases). CDR1 is ENHRY and CDR2 is SYGVKD in the germline V gene. CDR3 size: 16 residues. Trimming took off 3 bases at V and 3 bases at J, with 16 bases between the two ends. The CDR3 here is CAISELSPGGTDTQYF. The CDR3, as DNA: TGTGCCATCAGTGAATTATCCCCTGGGGGGACAGATACGCAGTATTTT.

Notes on this clone: The identical CDR3 is also encoded by other nucleotide sequences in the sample. The chain recombines TRBV14 with TRBJ2-2; 14 bases fit TRBD2. The CDR3 is made up of 23 amino acids. Germline V gives CDR1 SGHDN, CDR2 FVKESK. V lost 0 bases, J lost 0 bases, and 15 bases stayed unmatched. The CDR3 reads CASSQERWRGGLAGDPNTGELFF. CDR3 DNA: TGTGCCAGCAGCCAAGAACGATGGCGGGGGGGACTAGCGGGAGATCCGAACACCGGGGAGCTGTTTTTT.